The 12 T cell receptor beta chains given below trace back to one sample, sequenced in a study of blood T cell repertoires in COVID-19. This table comes from immunoSEQ multiplex PCR, and its TCRdb copy is limited to in-frame clones, with some not included. The table lists some 300,000 clones, roughly nine tenths of them singletons, with roughly 2.9% in the top ten. Input material: PBMCs or T cells enriched from blood (not recorded which). All receptors derive from a woman aged 45-65 years who had been exposed to COVID-19.

This clone has just a few counts. The chain has TRBV19 and TRBJ1-2; D is perhaps TRBD1 (5 bases). Per germline, CDR1 LNHDA and CDR2 SQIVND (reference sequence). The CDR3 contains 13 residues. V lost 5 bases to trimming and J lost 4 bases, with 11 bases between them. The CDR3 DNA sequence: TGTGCCAGTAGTGCTGACAGAGGCTATGGCTACACCTTC. Translated, it gives CASSADRGYGYTF.

This clone was picked up one time. The genes are TRBV7-2 and TRBJ2-5; 8 bases match TRBD2. The trim removed 3 bases at V and 1 base at J, leaving 1 base unmatched. This CDR3 spans 14 amino acids. From germline, CDR1 is SGHTA and CDR2 FQGNSA. The CDR3 loop is CASSFSGVQETQYF. The CDR3 DNA reads as TGTGCCAGCAGCTTTAGCGGGGTCCAAGAGACCCAGTACTTC.

This clone has more than one count but fewer than ten. The V and J genes are TRBV30 and TRBJ1-5, with D possibly TRBD1 on 6 matching bases. CDR1 and CDR2 from the germline V gene are GTSNPN and SVGIG (reference sequence). Deletions cut 0 bases from V and 7 bases from J, with 16 bases between. CDR3 length equals 15 residues. The CDR3 DNA is TGTGCCTGGAGTGTAGGCGGGGGGGGCGGCCAGCCCCAGCATTTT. Encoded protein: CAWSVGGGGGQPQHF.

The rearrangement links TRBV27 to TRBJ1-2; TRBD1 agrees at 10 bases. Per the germline V gene, CDR1 is MNHEY and CDR2 is SMNVEV (reference sequence). V trimming: 4 bases; J trimming: 5 bases; junction bases outside the gene matches: 4. This CDR3 comprises 14 residues. The CDR3, as DNA: TGTGCCAGCAGTTCCATGGGACAGGGGTATGGCTACACCTTC. Its protein product is CASSSMGQGYGYTF.

A single count supports this clone. The chain carries TRBV7-8 and TRBJ2-3; D not resolved. Germline V CDR1 and CDR2: SGHVS, FQNEAQ. The CDR3 is made up of 12 amino acids. Trimming took off 6 bases at V and 3 bases at J, with 7 bases between the two ends. CDR3 sequence reads: CASRRGTDTQYF. The CDR3 nucleotides are TGTGCCAGCAGGAGAGGAACAGATACGCAGTATTTT.

The chain employs TRBV11-3 and TRBJ1-1; unclear D gene. This CDR3 has 13 residues. Germline CDR1 and CDR2: SGHNT and YENEEA. The V end lost 4 bases, the J end lost 1 base, and 7 bases lay between the germline ends. CDR3 sequence: CASSYTRNTEAFF. CDR3 coding DNA: TGTGCCAGCAGCTATACACGGAACACTGAAGCTTTCTTT.

V and J are TRBV5-1 and TRBJ2-2; 7 bases agree with TRBD2. The CDR3 runs to 13 residues. V was clipped by 7 bases and J by 5 bases; unmatched bases: 5. CDR1 SGHRS and CDR2 YFSETQ come from the germline V gene. As DNA, the CDR3 is TGCGCCAGCTCTGGGAGGGAAACCGGGGAGCTGTTTTTT. Translating it yields CASSGRETGELFF.

The chain joins TRBV3-1 (or the pseudogene TRBV3-2) to TRBJ1-2; a weak D match, TRBD1 (6 bases). The ends were cut back, 1 base at V and 3 bases at J, with 12 bases in the middle. The CDR3 contains 15 residues. Germline-derived CDR1 and CDR2 are LGHDT and YNNKEL (reference sequence). The CDR3 nucleotides read TGTGCCAGCAGCCAAGGGAAGGGGGTTCACTATGGCTACACCTTC. Translated, it gives CASSQGKGVHYGYTF.

The V gene is TRBV27, the J gene TRBJ2-3, with D possibly TRBD2 on 6 matching bases. In germline, CDR1 is MNHEY, CDR2 SMNVEV (reference sequence). This CDR3 contains 13 residues. Between the trimmed V and J ends, which lost 5 bases and 14 bases, there was a span of 20 bases. The CDR3 bases are TGTGCCAGCAGTAACAACCGGGACTCCCCCCGGTATTTT. This translates into CASSNNRDSPRYF.

This clone has a single count. V gene TRBV18 combines with J gene TRBJ2-2, with D maybe TRBD2 (6 bases). The V end lost 5 bases, the J end lost 4 bases, and 8 bases lay between the germline ends. From germline, CDR1 is KGHSH and CDR2 LQKENI. CDR3 size: 13 residues. DNA for the CDR3: TGTGCCAGCTCAGCGGGACTCACCGGGGAGCTGTTTTTT. Its protein product is CASSAGLTGELFF. Variable domain in full (rest from reference TRBV18 and TRBJ2-2): NAGVMQNPRHLVRRRGQEARLRCSPMKGHSHVYWYRQLPEEGLKFMVYLQKENIIDESGMPKERFSAEFPKEGPSILRIQQVVRGDSAAYFCASSAGLTGELFFGEGSRLTVL.

In its sample, this clone was seen once. J is TRBJ2-1 and V is TRBV5-4; 12 positions agree with TRBD2. Germline CDR1 and CDR2: SGHNT and YYREEE (reference sequence). Germline trimming cut 4 bases from V and 1 base from J; bases unmatched to any gene: 3. This CDR3 has 16 residues. CDR3 sequence: CASSETSGGSYNEQFF. The CDR3 region has the DNA TGTGCCAGCAGCGAAACTAGCGGGGGGTCCTACAATGAGCAGTTCTTC.

The chain uses TRBV14 and TRBJ2-5; D is ambiguous. Between the trimmed V and J ends, which lost 2 bases and 4 bases, there was a span of 11 bases. From germline, CDR1 is SGHDN and CDR2 FVKESK. This CDR3 spans 14 amino acids. CDR3 nucleotides: TGTGCCAGCAGCCAAATCGCCCCGGGAGAGACCCAGTACTTC. Residues: CASSQIAPGETQYF.